This T cell receptor beta chain was sequenced in a study of beta chain features in type 1 diabetes. The CDR3 has 15 residues. Per germline, CDR1 SGDLS and CDR2 YYNGEE. Deletions cut 4 bases from V and 0 bases from J, with 14 bases between. Overall study findings and caveats: For TCRB rearrangement, an influence of HLA type remained unresolved here. Fewer junction insertions and more nucleotide deletions appeared in type 1 diabetes patients. People with Type 1 diabetes carried modestly yet significantly shorter TCRB CDR3s in all four CD4+ subsets.

As regards this clone: Its specificity is not known.

The authors reverse transcribed all of the isolated RNA, so sequencing captured expressed TCRB transcripts. Profiled with immunoSEQ multiplex PCR; TCRdb holds only in-frame clones, not every one. The sample yields hundreds of thousands of clones, more than 13% seen once. By way of CD45RO/CCR7/CD25/CD127/CD95/CD27, the CD4+ regulatory, stem cell-like memory, central memory and naive cells were sorted. Each of the sorted populations had a purity greater than 95%. The sample was naive CD4+ T cells from blood. This chain connects TRBV9 to TRBJ2-7; D is uncertain. This TCR came from a man aged 18 to 29 with type 1 diabetes. The CDR3 DNA is TGTGCCAGCAGCTTAGCCGGGTCCTCCTCCTACGAGCAGTACTTC. Its protein product is CASSLAGSSSYEQYF.